The 16 T cell receptor beta chains below all came from one sample that was sequenced in a study of blood T cell repertoires in COVID-19. TCRdb's table, derived via immunoSEQ multiplex PCR, lists solely in-frame clones and lacks some. The sample has about 100,000 clones, 91% seen once. Sequenced input: peripheral blood. The receptors derive from a human donor in a cohort sampled during active COVID-19.

The chain has TRBV29-1 and TRBJ2-7; 9 bases agree with TRBD1. This CDR3 comprises 15 residues. Germline CDR1 is SQVTM and CDR2 is ANQGSEA. Losses at the gene ends were 0 bases for V and 1 base for J; bases not matched to a gene: 4. This chain's CDR3 is CSVEDTGQGSYEQYF. The CDR3 region has the DNA TGCAGCGTTGAAGATACGGGACAGGGTTCCTACGAGCAGTACTTC.

This sequence joins TRBV7-9 and TRBJ1-2; 9 positions agree with TRBD1. With V trimmed by 4 bases and J by 8 bases, 17 bases remained unmatched. Germline V lookup: CDR1 SEHNR, CDR2 FQNEAQ (reference sequence). The CDR3 has 17 amino acids. CDR3 sequence (DNA): TGTGCCAGCAGCTCGGGACAGGGACGTGGAGGGTATCGGGGCTACACCTTC. Encoded protein: CASSSGQGRGGYRGYTF.

The chain recombines TRBV11-2 with TRBJ2-2; TRBD2 is a possible D gene (6 bases). The CDR3 runs to 17 residues. Germline CDR1 and CDR2: SGHAT and FQNNGV. Trimming stripped 0 bases from V and 2 bases from J, with 13 bases between. In nucleotides, the CDR3 is TGTGCCAGCAGCTTAGATGCGGGATTACGAAACACCGGGGAGCTGTTTTTT. Its protein product is CASSLDAGLRNTGELFF.

This clone has a single count. The gene calls are TRBV6-5 and TRBJ2-5; possible D gene TRBD2, 5 bases. Germline CDR1 and CDR2: MNHEY and SVGAGI. V was trimmed by 6 bases and J by 5 bases, leaving 13 bases between them. The CDR3 contains 13 residues. CDR3 amino acids: CASSPGLGETQYF. The CDR3 nucleotides are TGTGCCAGCAGCCCAGGACTCGGGGAGACCCAGTACTTC.

J is TRBJ2-1 and V is TRBV9; 8 nucleotides align to TRBD1. The CDR3 extends over 15 amino acids. V shed 3 bases and J 10 bases; nucleotides not matched to a gene: 12. Germline V gene sequence: CDR1 SGDLS, CDR2 YYNGEE. This CDR3 is CASSAGGTGNREQFF. CDR3 bases: TGTGCCAGCAGCGCTGGCGGGACAGGTAATCGCGAGCAGTTCTTC. Based on the CDR3 plus reference TRBV9 and TRBJ2-1, the full variable domain is DSGVTQTPKHLITATGQRVTLRCSPRSGDLSVYWYQQSLDQGLQFLIQYYNGEERAKGNILERFSAQQFPDLHSELNLSSLELGDSALYFCASSAGGTGNREQFFGPGTRLTVL.

The gene calls are TRBV18 and TRBJ1-5; the D gene is possibly TRBD1 (5 bases). This CDR3 region has 15 residues. Germline CDR1 is KGHSH and CDR2 is LQKENI. The ends were cut back, 3 bases at V and 2 bases at J, with 11 bases in the middle. CDR3 DNA sequence: TGTGCCAGCTCACCCGGCGGGGGGGGCAATCAGCCCCAGCATTTT. This codes for CASSPGGGGNQPQHF.

This clone was detected only once. The CDR3 coding sequence is TGCAGCGTTGAGAGCGGGAGGGTCACAGATACGCAGTATTTT. It encodes CSVESGRVTDTQYF. The chain carries TRBV29-1 and TRBJ2-3, with 10 positions matching TRBD2. The CDR3 loop spans 14 amino acids. Losses at the gene ends were 3 bases for V and 2 bases for J; bases not matched to a gene: 2. Per germline, CDR1 SQVTM and CDR2 ANQGSEA.

The gene calls are TRBV5-5 and TRBJ1-1; D unclear. The germline CDR1 and CDR2 sequences are SGHKS and YYEKEE (reference sequence). The CDR3 totals 13 residues. Trimming cost V 0 bases and J 4 bases, with 7 bases left between them. As DNA, the CDR3 is TGTGCCAGCAGCTTGGATTACGGCACTGAAGCTTTCTTT. Translation: CASSLDYGTEAFF.

The DNA for the CDR3 is TGTGCCAGCAGTTTGCAGGGGCGGTCTGAAGCTTTCTTT. As protein: CASSLQGRSEAFF. V is TRBV12-3 or TRBV12-4 and J is TRBJ1-1; D may be TRBD1 (6 bases). The V and J ends lost 3 bases and 6 bases respectively, with 11 bases between them. This CDR3 is 13 amino acids long.

The chain recombines TRBV19 with TRBJ2-3; tentative D call: TRBD1 (6 bases). The CDR3 totals 16 residues. V was shortened by 3 bases and J by 6 bases, with 19 bases between the two germline ends. Germline V gives CDR1 LNHDA, CDR2 SQIVND (reference sequence). The CDR3 sequence is CASSMRLAGDGDTQYF. The CDR3 bases are TGTGCCAGTAGTATGAGGTTGGCAGGGGATGGGGATACGCAGTATTTT. Drawing the rest from reference TRBV19 and TRBJ2-3, the complete variable domain is DGGITQSPKYLFRKEGQNVTLSCEQNLNHDAMYWYRQDPGQGLRLIYYSQIVNDFQKGDIAEGYSVSREKKESFPLTVTSAQKNPTAFYLCASSMRLAGDGDTQYFGPGTRLTVL.

CDR3 sequence reads: CASSQLRPGQGTEAFF. CDR3 DNA: TGTGCCAGCAGCCAATTGAGACCGGGACAGGGGACTGAAGCTTTCTTT. The chain has TRBV14 and TRBJ1-1; TRBD1 matches at 10 bases. V gave up 2 bases and J gave up 5 bases; unmatched junction bases: 8. CDR1 and CDR2 from the germline V gene are SGHDN and FVKESK. CDR3 length: 16 residues.

CDR3 in DNA: TGTGCCAGCAGCCCGCGTACTAGGGATAGGACAGATACGCAGTATTTT. The encoded protein is CASSPRTRDRTDTQYF. The chain has TRBV7-2 and TRBJ2-3; D is perhaps TRBD2 (5 bases). The ends were cut back, 5 bases at V and 3 bases at J, with 18 bases in the middle. The CDR3 consists of 16 residues. The germline V gene encodes CDR1 SGHTA and CDR2 FQGNSA.

V and J are TRBV6-5 and TRBJ2-7; TRBD2 matches at 9 bases. J lost 2 bases, V lost 2 bases, and 4 bases had no gene match. The CDR3 runs 15 residues. In germline, CDR1 is MNHEY, CDR2 SVGAGI. CDR3 region: CASSYTSGHTYEQYF. As DNA, the CDR3 is TGTGCCAGCAGTTACACTAGCGGGCACACCTACGAGCAGTACTTC.

The chain recombines TRBV4-3 with TRBJ1-2, with D unclear. The CDR3 consists of 15 residues. Trimming removed 0 bases at V and 1 base at J, with 9 bases between. CDR1 is LGHNA and CDR2 is YSLEER in the germline V gene. The CDR3 DNA is TGCGCCAGCAGCCAAGATCGGAGAGATAACTATGGCTACACCTTC. Translation gives CASSQDRRDNYGYTF.

This rearrangement joins TRBV4-2 to TRBJ2-5, with 10 nucleotides matching TRBD2. The V segment lost 2 bases and the J segment 1 base; nucleotides outside the gene matches: 4. Germline V gene sequence: CDR1 LGHNA, CDR2 YNFKEQ. This CDR3 has 16 amino acids. This CDR3 reads CASSQTSGTSQETQYF. The CDR3 region has the DNA TGTGCCAGCAGCCAAACTAGCGGGACTTCCCAAGAGACCCAGTACTTC.

The gene calls are TRBV3-1 (or the pseudogene TRBV3-2) and TRBJ2-3; D gene uncertain. The CDR3 loop spans 13 amino acids. Trimming took 1 base from V and 5 from J, leaving 7 bases between them. CDR1 is LGHDT and CDR2 is YNNKEL in the germline V gene (reference sequence). CDR3 DNA sequence: TGTGCCAGCAGCCAAGTCGGTGGAGATACGCAGTATTTT. Protein sequence: CASSQVGGDTQYF.